Each of the 12 T cell receptor beta chains below was sequenced from the same sample in a study of T cell changes during pregnancy in multiple sclerosis. Assay: immunoSEQ multiplex PCR; the TCRdb copy retains only in-frame clones and omits some. The sample lists tens of thousands of clones; around 90% were seen once. Sequenced here: peripheral blood, sampled in the first trimester of pregnancy. The source is a female donor with multiple sclerosis, enrolled in a pregnancy study.

The genes are TRBV11-2 and TRBJ2-1; D gene ambiguous. Germline V gene data show CDR1 as SGHAT and CDR2 as FQNNGV. With 2 bases removed from V and 1 base from J, the gap between germline ends came to 12 bases. The CDR3 spans 16 residues. In DNA form, the CDR3 reads TGTGCCAGCAGCTTAATTCGGTCTGATTCCTACAATGAGCAGTTCTTC. Amino acid sequence: CASSLIRSDSYNEQFF.

The chain joins TRBV4-1 to TRBJ2-7; 10 bases align to TRBD2. The V gene end was trimmed by 2 bases and the J gene end by 6 bases; junction bases not matched to a gene: 10. Germline lookup yields CDR1 MGHRA and CDR2 YSYEKL. The length of the CDR3 is 16 residues. The CDR3 DNA reads TGCGCCAGCAGCCAAACTCCTAGCGGGAGACCTACCGAGCAGTACTTC. It encodes CASSQTPSGRPTEQYF.

The genes are TRBV7-2 and TRBJ2-7, with D tentatively TRBD2 (6 bases). The CDR3 sequence is 16 residues long. Trimming cost V 1 base and J 5 bases, with 18 bases left between them. Per the germline V gene, CDR1 is SGHTA and CDR2 is FQGNSA. As DNA, the CDR3 is TGTGCCAGCAGCTTAGTGCAGCGGGTACCTGAAAACGAGCAGTACTTC. It encodes CASSLVQRVPENEQYF.

J is TRBJ1-5 and V is TRBV6-5, with TRBD1 as a possible D gene (6 bases). Deletions cut 4 bases from V and 12 bases from J, with 13 bases between. The CDR3 totals 12 residues. Per germline, CDR1 MNHEY and CDR2 SVGAGI. CDR3 loop: CASSSHGDIQHF. CDR3 DNA sequence: TGTGCCAGCAGTTCCCACGGGGACATCCAGCATTTT.

The chain combines TRBV5-4 with TRBJ2-5; D is possibly TRBD1 (6 bases). Trimming left V 0 bases short and J 5 bases short, with 14 bases between. Germline lookup yields CDR1 SGHNT and CDR2 YYREEE (reference sequence). The CDR3 runs to 15 residues. In DNA form, the CDR3 reads TGTGCCAGCAGCTTGGACAGGGAGAAGACGGAGACCCAGTACTTC. Translated, it gives CASSLDREKTETQYF.

This chain connects TRBV6-1 to TRBJ2-5; TRBD2 agrees at 8 bases. Per the germline V gene, CDR1 is MNHNS and CDR2 is SASEGT. The CDR3 is 14 amino acids. The V segment lost 8 bases and the J segment 1 base; nucleotides outside the gene matches: 6. CDR3 amino acids: CASRGLAGQETQYF. CDR3 DNA sequence: TGTGCCAGCCGAGGGCTAGCGGGCCAAGAGACCCAGTACTTC.

The chain carries TRBV10-3 and TRBJ2-1; the match to TRBD1 covers 12 bases. Germline V gene lookup returns CDR1 ENHRY and CDR2 SYGVKD. The J segment lost 3 bases and the V segment lost 2 bases, leaving 5 bases of the junction unmatched. The CDR3 covers 17 residues. CDR3 sequence reads: CAISEARDRGLYNEQFF. The CDR3 nucleotides read TGTGCCATCAGTGAGGCCCGGGACAGGGGGCTCTACAATGAGCAGTTCTTC.

The genes are TRBV27 and TRBJ2-7, with D possibly being TRBD1 (5 bases). The V gene lost 2 bases and the J gene lost 4 bases, with 15 bases spanning the gap. Germline values: CDR1 MNHEY, CDR2 SMNVEV (reference sequence). The CDR3 spans 15 residues. The chain's CDR3 is CASSLRPGMGYEQYF. In DNA form, the CDR3 reads TGTGCCAGCAGTTTACGTCCAGGGATGGGGTACGAGCAGTACTTC.

This chain connects TRBV27 to TRBJ1-2, with 7 nucleotides matching TRBD1. CDR1 and CDR2 from the germline V gene are MNHEY and SMNVEV (reference sequence). V gave up 6 bases and J gave up 4 bases; unmatched junction bases: 8. The CDR3 spans 14 residues. This chain's CDR3 is CASRTAGQRYGYTF. CDR3 nucleotide sequence: TGTGCCAGCAGGACTGCGGGACAGCGCTATGGCTACACCTTC.

The chain couples TRBV6-6 to TRBJ2-1; TRBD2 agrees at 7 bases. The CDR3 contains 15 residues. Germline-derived CDR1 and CDR2 are MNHNY and SVGAGI (reference sequence). The V and J ends lost 8 bases and 5 bases, in that order; junction bases with no gene match: 12. CDR3 protein: CASGRDYAMDNEQFF. The DNA for the CDR3 is TGTGCCAGCGGACGGGACTACGCTATGGACAATGAGCAGTTCTTC.

This clone was observed a few times. This sequence joins TRBV6-6 and TRBJ2-5, with TRBD2 identical over 7 bases. The CDR3 spans 15 residues. Per germline, CDR1 MNHNY and CDR2 SVGAGI (reference sequence). With 2 bases clipped from V and 2 bases from J, the junction kept 5 bases outside the gene matches. The CDR3 DNA is TGTGCCAGCAGTTACGGGGGGGAGGGGCAAGAGACCCAGTACTTC. Translating it yields CASSYGGEGQETQYF.

This chain uses TRBV29-1 with TRBJ1-4; a possible D gene is TRBD1 (6 bases). Trimming removed 6 bases at V and 5 bases at J, with 13 bases between. The germline CDR1 and CDR2 sequences are SQVTM and ANQGSEA. The CDR3 has 13 amino acids. For the CDR3, the DNA is TGCAGCGTCGAGGAGGGGGGGAATGAAAAACTGTTTTTT. Encoded protein: CSVEEGGNEKLFF.